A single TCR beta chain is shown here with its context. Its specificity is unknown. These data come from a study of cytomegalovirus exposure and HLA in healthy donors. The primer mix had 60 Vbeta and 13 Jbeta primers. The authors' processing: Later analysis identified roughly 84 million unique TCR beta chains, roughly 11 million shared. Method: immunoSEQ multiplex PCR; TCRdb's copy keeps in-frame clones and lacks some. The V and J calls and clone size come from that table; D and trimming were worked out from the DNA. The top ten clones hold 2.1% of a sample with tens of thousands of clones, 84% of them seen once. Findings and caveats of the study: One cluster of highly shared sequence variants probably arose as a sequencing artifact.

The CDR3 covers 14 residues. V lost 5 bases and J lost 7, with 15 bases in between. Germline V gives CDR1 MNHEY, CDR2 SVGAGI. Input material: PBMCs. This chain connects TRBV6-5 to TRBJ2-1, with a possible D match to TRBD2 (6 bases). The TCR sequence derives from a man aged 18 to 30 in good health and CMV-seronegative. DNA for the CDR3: TGTGCCAGCAGTATAACGGGACTCCTAAATGAGCAGTTCTTC. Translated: CASSITGLLNEQFF.